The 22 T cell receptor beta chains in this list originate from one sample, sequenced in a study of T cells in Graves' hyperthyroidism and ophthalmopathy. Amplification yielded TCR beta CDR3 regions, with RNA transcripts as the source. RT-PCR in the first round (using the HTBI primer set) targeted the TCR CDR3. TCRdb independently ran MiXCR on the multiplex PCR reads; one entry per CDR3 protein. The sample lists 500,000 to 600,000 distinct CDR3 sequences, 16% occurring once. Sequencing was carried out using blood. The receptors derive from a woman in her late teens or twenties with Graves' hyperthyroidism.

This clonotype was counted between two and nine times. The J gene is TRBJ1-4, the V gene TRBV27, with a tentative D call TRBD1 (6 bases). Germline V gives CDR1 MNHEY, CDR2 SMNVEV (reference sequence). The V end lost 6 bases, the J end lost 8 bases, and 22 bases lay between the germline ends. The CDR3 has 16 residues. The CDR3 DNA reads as TGTGCCAGCAGCCGAAGGGGGGCGGGGATAGGGGAAAAACTGTTTTTT. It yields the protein CASSRRGAGIGEKLFF. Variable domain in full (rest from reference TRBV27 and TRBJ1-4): EAQVTQNPRYLITVTGKKLTVTCSQNMNHEYMSWYRQDPGLGLRQIYYSMNVEVTDKGDVPEGYKVSRKEKRNFPLILESPSPNQTSLYFCASSRRGAGIGEKLFFGSGTQLSVL.

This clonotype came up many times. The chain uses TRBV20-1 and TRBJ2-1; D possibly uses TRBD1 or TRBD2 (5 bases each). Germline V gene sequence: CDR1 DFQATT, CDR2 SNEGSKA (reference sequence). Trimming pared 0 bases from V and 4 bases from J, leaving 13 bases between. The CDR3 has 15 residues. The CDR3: CSARDHRTEYNEQFF. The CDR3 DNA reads TGCAGTGCTAGAGATCACAGGACTGAATACAATGAGCAGTTCTTC.

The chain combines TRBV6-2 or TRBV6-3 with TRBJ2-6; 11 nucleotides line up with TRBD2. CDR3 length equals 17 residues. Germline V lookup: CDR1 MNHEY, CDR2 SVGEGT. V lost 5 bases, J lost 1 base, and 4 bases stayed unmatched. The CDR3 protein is CASSTGTSGSGANVLTF. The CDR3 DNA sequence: TGTGCCAGCAGTACGGGGACTAGCGGTTCTGGGGCCAACGTCCTGACTTTC.

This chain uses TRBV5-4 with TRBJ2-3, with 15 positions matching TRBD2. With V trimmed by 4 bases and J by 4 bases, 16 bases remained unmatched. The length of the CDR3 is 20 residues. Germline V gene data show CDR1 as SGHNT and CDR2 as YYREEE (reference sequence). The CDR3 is CASSGRTSGRADRSSDTQYF. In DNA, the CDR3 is TGTGCCAGCAGCGGAAGGACTAGCGGGAGGGCGGATCGAAGTTCAGATACGCAGTATTTT.

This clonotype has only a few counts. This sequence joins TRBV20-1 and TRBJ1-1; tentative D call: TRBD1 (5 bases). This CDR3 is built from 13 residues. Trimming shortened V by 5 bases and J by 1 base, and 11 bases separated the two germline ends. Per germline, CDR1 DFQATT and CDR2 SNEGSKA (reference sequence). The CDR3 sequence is CSAVSTGNTEAFF. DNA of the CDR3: TGCAGTGCTGTCAGTACAGGGAACACTGAAGCTTTCTTT.

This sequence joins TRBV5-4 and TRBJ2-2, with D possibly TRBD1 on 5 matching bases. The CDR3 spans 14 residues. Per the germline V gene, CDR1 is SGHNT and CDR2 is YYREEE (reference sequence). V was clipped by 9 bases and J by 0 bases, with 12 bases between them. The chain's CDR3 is CATGMGANTGELFF. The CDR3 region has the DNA TGTGCCACAGGGATGGGCGCGAACACCGGGGAGCTGTTTTTT.

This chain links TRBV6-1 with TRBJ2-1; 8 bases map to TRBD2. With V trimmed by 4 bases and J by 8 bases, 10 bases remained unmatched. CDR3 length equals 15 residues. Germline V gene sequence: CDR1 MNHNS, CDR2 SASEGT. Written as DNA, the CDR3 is TGTGCCAGCAGTGGACGCCTCGGGGGGGCGCATGAGCAGTTCTTC. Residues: CASSGRLGGAHEQFF.

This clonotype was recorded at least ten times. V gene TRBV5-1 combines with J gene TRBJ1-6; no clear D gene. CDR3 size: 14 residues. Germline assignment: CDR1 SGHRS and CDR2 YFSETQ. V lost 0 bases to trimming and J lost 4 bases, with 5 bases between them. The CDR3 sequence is CASSLEGYNSPLHF. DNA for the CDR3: TGCGCCAGCAGCTTGGAAGGATATAATTCACCCCTCCACTTT.

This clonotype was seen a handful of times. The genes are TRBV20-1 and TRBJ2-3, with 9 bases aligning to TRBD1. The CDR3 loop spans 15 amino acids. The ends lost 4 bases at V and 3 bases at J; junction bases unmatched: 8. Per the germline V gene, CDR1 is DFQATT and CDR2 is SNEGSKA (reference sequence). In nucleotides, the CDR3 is TGCAGTGCTAACTCACAGGGGGCGGGAACAGATACGCAGTATTTT. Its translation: CSANSQGAGTDTQYF.

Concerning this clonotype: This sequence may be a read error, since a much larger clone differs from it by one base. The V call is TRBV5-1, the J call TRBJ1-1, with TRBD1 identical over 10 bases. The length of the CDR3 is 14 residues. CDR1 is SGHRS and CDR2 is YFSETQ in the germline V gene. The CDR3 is CASRGQGIPTEACF. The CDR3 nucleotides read TGCGCCAGCAGGGGACAGGGGATCCCCACTGAAGCTTGCTTT.

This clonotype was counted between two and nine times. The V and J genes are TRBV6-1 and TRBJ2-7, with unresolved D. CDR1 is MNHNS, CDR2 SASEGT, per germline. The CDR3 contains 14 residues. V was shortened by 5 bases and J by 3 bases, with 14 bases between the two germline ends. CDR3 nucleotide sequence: TGTGCCAGCAGTCGCTATCCTGACGACTACGAGCAGTACTTC. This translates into CASSRYPDDYEQYF.

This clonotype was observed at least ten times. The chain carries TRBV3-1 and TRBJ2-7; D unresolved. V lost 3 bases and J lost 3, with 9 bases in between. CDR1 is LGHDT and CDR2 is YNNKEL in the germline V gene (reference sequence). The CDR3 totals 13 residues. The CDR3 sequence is CASSQRSLYEQYF. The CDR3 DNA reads TGTGCCAGCAGCCAGAGATCACTCTACGAGCAGTACTTC.

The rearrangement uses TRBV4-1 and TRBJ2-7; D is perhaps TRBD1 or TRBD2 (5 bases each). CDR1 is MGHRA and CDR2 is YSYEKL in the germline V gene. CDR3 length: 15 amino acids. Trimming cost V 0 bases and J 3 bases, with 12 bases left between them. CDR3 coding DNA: TGCGCCAGCAGCCAAGATGGGACCCTCGGCTACGAGCAGTACTTC. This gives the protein CASSQDGTLGYEQYF.

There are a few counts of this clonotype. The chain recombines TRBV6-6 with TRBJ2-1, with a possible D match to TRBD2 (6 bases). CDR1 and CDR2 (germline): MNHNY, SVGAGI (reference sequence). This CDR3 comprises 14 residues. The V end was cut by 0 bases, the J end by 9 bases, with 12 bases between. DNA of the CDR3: TGTGCCAGCAGTTACTCCCCGGGGAGGTCTGAGCAGTTCTTC. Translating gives CASSYSPGRSEQFF.

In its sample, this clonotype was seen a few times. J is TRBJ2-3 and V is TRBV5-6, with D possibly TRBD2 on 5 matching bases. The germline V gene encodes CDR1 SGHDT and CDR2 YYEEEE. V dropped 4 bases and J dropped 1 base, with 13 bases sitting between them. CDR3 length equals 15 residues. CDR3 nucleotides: TGTGCCAGCAGCGCGGGCCTCTCGGGCACAGATACGCAGTATTTT. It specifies CASSAGLSGTDTQYF.

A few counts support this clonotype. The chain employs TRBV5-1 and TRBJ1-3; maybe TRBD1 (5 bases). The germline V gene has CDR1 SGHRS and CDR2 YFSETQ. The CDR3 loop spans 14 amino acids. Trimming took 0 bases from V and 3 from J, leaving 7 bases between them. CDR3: CASSLGQFGNTIYF. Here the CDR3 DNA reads TGCGCCAGCAGCTTGGGACAGTTTGGAAACACCATATATTTT.

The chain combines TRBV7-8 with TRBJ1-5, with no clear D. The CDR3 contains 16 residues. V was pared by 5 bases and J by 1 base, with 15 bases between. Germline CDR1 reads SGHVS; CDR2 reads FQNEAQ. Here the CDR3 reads CASSDRKFESNQPQHF. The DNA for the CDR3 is TGTGCCAGCAGCGACCGAAAATTCGAAAGCAATCAGCCCCAGCATTTT.

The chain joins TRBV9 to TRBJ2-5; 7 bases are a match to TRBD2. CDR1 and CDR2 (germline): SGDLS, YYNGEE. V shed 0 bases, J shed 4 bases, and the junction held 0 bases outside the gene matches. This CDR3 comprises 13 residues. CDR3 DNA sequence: TGTGCCAGCAGCGTAGCGGGAGGAGAGACCCAGTACTTC. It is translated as CASSVAGGETQYF.

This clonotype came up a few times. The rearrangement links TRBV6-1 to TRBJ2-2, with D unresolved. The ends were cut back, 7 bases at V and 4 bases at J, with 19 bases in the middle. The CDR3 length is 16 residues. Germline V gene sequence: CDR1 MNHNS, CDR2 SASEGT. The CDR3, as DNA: TGTGCCAGCATGGGTCAACGGATTACTTTCACCGGGGAGCTGTTTTTT. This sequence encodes CASMGQRITFTGELFF.

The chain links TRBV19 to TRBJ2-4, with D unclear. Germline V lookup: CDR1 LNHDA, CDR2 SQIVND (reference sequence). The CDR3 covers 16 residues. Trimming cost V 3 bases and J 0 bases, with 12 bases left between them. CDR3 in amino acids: CASSIGWQLAKNIQYF. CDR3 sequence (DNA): TGTGCCAGTAGTATCGGTTGGCAGCTAGCCAAAAACATTCAGTACTTC.

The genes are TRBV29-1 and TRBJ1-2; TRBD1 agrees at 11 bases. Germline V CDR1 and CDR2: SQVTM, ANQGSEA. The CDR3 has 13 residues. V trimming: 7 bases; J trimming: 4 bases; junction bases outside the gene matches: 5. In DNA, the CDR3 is TGCAGCGCAGGACAGGGGGCCGGCTATGGCTACACCTTC. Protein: CSAGQGAGYGYTF.

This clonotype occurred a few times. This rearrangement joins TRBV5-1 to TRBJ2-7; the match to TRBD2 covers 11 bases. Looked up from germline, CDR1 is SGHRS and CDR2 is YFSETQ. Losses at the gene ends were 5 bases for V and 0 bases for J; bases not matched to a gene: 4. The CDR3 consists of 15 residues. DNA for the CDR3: TGCGCCAGCAGATCGACTAGCGGGGTCTCCTACGAGCAGTACTTC. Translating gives CASRSTSGVSYEQYF.